The 13 T cell receptor beta chains below all came from one sample that was sequenced in a study of shared clonotypes between healthy human individuals. Assay: immunoSEQ multiplex PCR; the TCRdb copy retains only in-frame clones and omits some. The sample lists around 2.1 million clones, approximately 96% occurring once. Sequenced: naive CD4+ T cells sorted from blood. Subset of the sample: CD45RA+ positively selected. The receptors here all came from a man aged 18 to 29 in good health.

This chain uses TRBV18 with TRBJ2-7; D is unclear. The CDR3 runs to 14 residues. V was trimmed by 1 base and J by 2 bases, leaving 9 bases between them. The germline V gene encodes CDR1 KGHSH and CDR2 LQKENI. The CDR3 reads CASSPLANPYEQYF. The CDR3, as DNA: TGTGCCAGCTCACCACTAGCAAACCCCTACGAGCAGTACTTC.

The rearrangement joins TRBV5-6 to TRBJ2-2; TRBD1 is a possible D gene (6 bases). Germline V CDR1 and CDR2: SGHDT, YYEEEE. V lost 4 bases and J 5 bases, leaving 12 bases between the germline ends. There are 14 residues in the CDR3. CDR3 protein: CASSGKTGTGELFF. CDR3 DNA sequence: TGTGCCAGCAGCGGGAAGACAGGTACCGGGGAGCTGTTTTTT.

The chain couples TRBV15 to TRBJ2-5; D might be TRBD2 (6 bases). The CDR3 length is 15 residues. With 3 bases removed from V and 0 bases from J, the gap between germline ends came to 11 bases. Germline lookup yields CDR1 LNHNV and CDR2 YYDKDF (reference sequence). The CDR3 loop reads CATSSSGWYQETQYF. The DNA of the CDR3 is TGTGCCACCAGCAGTAGCGGTTGGTACCAAGAGACCCAGTACTTC.

V is TRBV10-3 and J is TRBJ1-2; the D is unclear. CDR1 is ENHRY and CDR2 is SYGVKD in the germline V gene. The V and J ends lost 11 bases and 2 bases respectively, with 15 bases between them. The CDR3 spans 13 residues. The CDR3 region is CALTKGVNYGYTF. The CDR3 region has the DNA TGTGCCCTGACAAAGGGCGTGAACTATGGCTACACCTTC.

V gene TRBV7-8 combines with J gene TRBJ2-1; D is ambiguous. CDR1 and CDR2 from the germline V gene are SGHVS and FQNEAQ. This CDR3 is built from 14 residues. Trimming shortened V by 4 bases and J by 3 bases, and 10 bases separated the two germline ends. CDR3 amino acids: CASSYDRVYNEQFF. CDR3 in DNA: TGTGCCAGCAGCTACGACCGGGTCTACAATGAGCAGTTCTTC. The full variable domain, its missing parts supplied by reference TRBV7-8 and TRBJ2-1, is GAGVSQSPRYKVAKRGQDVALRCDPISGHVSLFWYQQALGQGPEFLTYFQNEAQLDKSGLPSDRFFAERPEGSVSTLKIQRTQQEDSAVYLCASSYDRVYNEQFFGPGTRLTVL.

The rearrangement joins TRBV11-3 to TRBJ2-3, with D possibly matching TRBD2 (5 bases). The CDR3 consists of 14 residues. Per the germline V gene, CDR1 is SGHNT and CDR2 is YENEEA. With 4 bases removed from V and 2 bases from J, the gap between germline ends came to 10 bases. The CDR3 sequence is CASSSNRDTDTQYF. CDR3 DNA: TGTGCCAGCAGCTCGAACCGGGACACAGATACGCAGTATTTT.

CDR3 sequence reads: CASSLALAGGGETQYF. The CDR3 nucleotides are TGCGCCAGCAGCTTGGCTTTAGCGGGAGGCGGGGAGACCCAGTACTTC. The chain couples TRBV5-1 to TRBJ2-5, with 10 bases identical to TRBD2. The germline V gene has CDR1 SGHRS and CDR2 YFSETQ. Trimming took 0 bases from V and 5 from J; bases not matched to a gene: 7. The CDR3 length is 16 residues. Using reference TRBV5-1 and TRBJ2-5 for the parts outside the CDR3, the full variable domain is KAGVTQTPRYLIKTRGQQVTLSCSPISGHRSVSWYQQTPGQGLQFLFEYFSETQRNKGNFPGRFSGRQFSNSRSEMNVSTLELGDSALYLCASSLALAGGGETQYFGPGTRLLVL.

The chain has TRBV6-6 and TRBJ2-1; a weak D match, TRBD2 (5 bases). Trimming stripped 7 bases from V and 0 bases from J, with 13 bases between. Germline V gene sequence: CDR1 MNHNY, CDR2 SVGAGI (reference sequence). The CDR3 covers 15 residues. The CDR3 sequence: CASKSERSSYNEQFF. The CDR3 DNA follows: TGTGCCAGCAAGTCGGAGCGGAGCTCCTACAATGAGCAGTTCTTC.

This clone was counted once. Other DNA sequences in the sample encode the same CDR3. The rearrangement uses TRBV6-5 and TRBJ2-7; TRBD1 matches 10 bases. The CDR3 loop spans 15 amino acids. Germline V gene data show CDR1 as MNHEY and CDR2 as SVGAGI. Losses at the gene ends were 3 bases for V and 2 bases for J; bases not matched to a gene: 4. This CDR3 reads CASSYRDRGPYEQYF. The CDR3 DNA reads as TGTGCCAGCAGTTATCGGGACAGGGGCCCCTACGAGCAGTACTTC.

The rearrangement links TRBV29-1 to TRBJ2-3; no clear D. Per germline, CDR1 SQVTM and CDR2 ANQGSEA. The CDR3 loop spans 14 amino acids. The V and J ends lost 3 bases and 2 bases respectively, with 12 bases between them. CDR3 nucleotide sequence: TGCAGCGTTGAGTGGCAGACGAACACAGATACGCAGTATTTT. Its translation: CSVEWQTNTDTQYF.

This rearrangement joins TRBV4-1 to TRBJ1-3; possible D gene TRBD1, 6 bases. V lost 0 bases and J 4 bases, leaving 16 bases between the germline ends. The CDR3 totals 17 residues. Germline assignment: CDR1 MGHRA and CDR2 YSYEKL. The DNA for the CDR3 is TGCGCCAGCAGCCAAGATGCCCAGACAGGTTCAGGAAACACCATATATTTT. This sequence encodes CASSQDAQTGSGNTIYF.

A word on this clone: The sample contains more than one DNA sequence encoding this CDR3. CDR3 DNA: TGCGCCAGCAGCTTGGCCGGTAGCGGAGGAGAGACCCAGTACTTC. Amino acid sequence: CASSLAGSGGETQYF. The rearrangement uses TRBV5-1 and TRBJ2-5, with TRBD2 as a possible D gene (6 bases). CDR3 length: 15 residues. CDR1 SGHRS and CDR2 YFSETQ come from the germline V gene. Trimming removed 0 bases at V and 4 bases at J, with 13 bases between.

This chain connects TRBV29-1 to TRBJ1-4; no reliable D call. The CDR3 consists of 11 residues. The V gene's germline CDR1 is SQVTM and CDR2 ANQGSEA. Trimming removed 4 bases at V and 7 bases at J, with 7 bases between. The CDR3 DNA sequence: TGCAGCGTTGGGCAGCTTGAAAAACTGTTTTTT. Amino acid sequence: CSVGQLEKLFF. Filled out from reference TRBV29-1 and TRBJ1-4, the complete variable domain reads SAVISQKPSRDICQRGTSLTIQCQVDSQVTMMFWYRQQPGQSLTLIATANQGSEATYESGFVIDKFPISRPNLTFSTLTVSNMSPEDSSIYLCSVGQLEKLFFGSGTQLSVL.